These 8 T cell receptor beta chains originate from one sample sequenced in a study of neurological immune-mediated disorders. MiXCR, applied by TCRdb to the 5' RACE reads, yields one record per CDR3 protein. Of 53,000 or so distinct CDR3 sequences listed, 6.5% to 8.5% are singletons. Time point in this sample: longitudinal time-point 3. Input material: PBMCs. These receptors were collected from a middle-aged woman in good health.

This clonotype was counted at least ten times. The V gene is TRBV20-1, the J gene TRBJ2-5; perhaps TRBD1 as D (6 bases). V gave up 6 bases and J gave up 2 bases, with 22 bases separating them. Germline-derived CDR1 and CDR2 are DFQATT and SNEGSKA (reference sequence). This CDR3 has 16 amino acids. The CDR3 sequence is CSAKYREGWNQETQYF. CDR3 DNA sequence: TGCAGTGCCAAATACAGGGAAGGGTGGAATCAAGAGACCCAGTACTTC.

In this sample, this clonotype turned up many times. This chain links TRBV6-2 or TRBV6-3 with TRBJ2-3; 11 nucleotides align to TRBD2. The CDR3 contains 17 residues. In germline, CDR1 is MNHEY, CDR2 SVGEGT. The V and J ends lost 5 bases and 3 bases, in that order; junction bases with no gene match: 10. CDR3 region: CASSPSIAGGLTDTQYF. For the CDR3, the DNA is TGTGCCAGCAGTCCCTCAATAGCGGGAGGGCTGACAGATACGCAGTATTTT.

This clonotype was seen a few times. The rearrangement joins TRBV6-2 or TRBV6-3 to TRBJ1-1, with TRBD1 as a possible D gene (6 bases). V was clipped by 7 bases and J by 5 bases, with 14 bases between them. The CDR3 has 13 amino acids. Per germline, CDR1 MNHEY and CDR2 SVGEGT. The CDR3 loop reads CASTEGGFTEAFF. CDR3 sequence (DNA): TGTGCCAGCACCGAGGGGGGTTTTACTGAAGCTTTCTTT.

This clonotype has only a few counts. V gene TRBV9 combines with J gene TRBJ1-1; 8 bases match TRBD1. Germline V gene sequence: CDR1 SGDLS, CDR2 YYNGEE. The CDR3 is made up of 15 amino acids. V was pared by 2 bases and J by 1 base, with 4 bases of the junction left unmatched. The CDR3 region is CASSVSGTGNTEAFF. The CDR3 nucleotides read TGTGCCAGCAGCGTTTCCGGGACAGGGAACACTGAAGCTTTCTTT.

Many counts were recorded for this clonotype. The chain employs TRBV12-3 or TRBV12-4 and TRBJ1-2; D might be TRBD1 (6 bases). This CDR3 comprises 14 residues. V lost 2 bases to trimming and J lost 6 bases, with 13 bases between them. The CDR3 loop is CASSLNSEGDGYTF. The CDR3 nucleotides read TGTGCCAGCAGTTTAAACTCTGAGGGGGATGGCTACACCTTC.

In its sample, this clonotype ranks as medium-sized (0.01 to 0.1%). This sequence joins TRBV2 and TRBJ2-3; D is ambiguous. Per the germline V gene, CDR1 is SNHLY and CDR2 is FYNNEI. CDR3 length: 12 amino acids. The V gene lost 6 bases and the J gene lost 6 bases, with 10 bases spanning the gap. CDR3 DNA: TGTGCCAGCAGCGCCCAAGGGGATACGCAGTATTTT. Amino acid sequence: CASSAQGDTQYF.

This clonotype was found many times. This chain joins TRBV7-2 and TRBJ2-7, with 7 nucleotides matching TRBD2. Germline V gene data show CDR1 as SGHTA and CDR2 as FQGNSA. The CDR3 runs to 18 residues. Germline trimming cut 4 bases from V and 3 bases from J; bases unmatched to any gene: 18. The CDR3 DNA sequence: TGTGCCAGCAGCTGGCGGACTCGTGCGGGAGCAGTAGACTACGAGCAGTACTTC. Its protein product is CASSWRTRAGAVDYEQYF.

This clonotype appeared many times. The chain links TRBV20-1 to TRBJ2-7, with D possibly being TRBD2 (5 bases). The CDR3 runs 14 residues. Looked up from germline, CDR1 is DFQATT and CDR2 is SNEGSKA (reference sequence). Trimming removed 2 bases at V and 3 bases at J, with 14 bases between. The CDR3 is CSARRVSRGYEQYF. The DNA for the CDR3 is TGCAGTGCTAGAAGGGTGAGCCGGGGCTACGAGCAGTACTTC.